Following are 8 T cell receptor beta chains from one sample sequenced in a study of CD8+CD57+ T cells in acquired aplastic anemia. The patients chosen for sequencing had shown expansion of CD8+CD57+ cells (detected by flow cytometry). Genomic DNA, the template, was used for profiling of the TCR beta VDJ and CDR3. TCRdb fed the reads into MiXCR, producing one record per CDR3 protein. The sample has 260,000 or so distinct CDR3 sequences, approximately 82% seen once. Sequenced material: sorted CD4+, CD8+, or CD8+CD57+ T cells (not recorded which) from PBMCs. The receptor source for this set is a human donor with aplastic anemia.

In this sample, this clonotype turned up once. The chain joins TRBV10-3 to TRBJ2-1, with D perhaps matching TRBD1 (7 bases). The CDR3 contains 16 residues. The V gene's germline CDR1 is ENHRY and CDR2 SYGVKD. Trimming cost V 6 bases and J 8 bases, with 23 bases left between them. DNA for the CDR3: TGTGCCATCAGCCAGGGGGGAGGAGACGGTCAGGATGAGCAGTTCTTC. Protein: CAISQGGGDGQDEQFF.

As to this clonotype: This is likely a read error, given that the CDR3 carries no conserved phenylalanine or tryptophan at its end. The DNA is omitted, as the CDR3 cannot be located on it reliably, and the CDR3 follows TCRdb's listing. This sequence joins TRBV2 and TRBJ1-2; the tabulated D call, TRBD1, remains unverified against the DNA. Germline lookup yields CDR1 SNHLY and CDR2 FYNNEI. The CDR3 extends over 16 residues, inclusive of both ends. CDR3 sequence: CASSEGGTGVNFGYPC.

V is TRBV9 and J is TRBJ2-7; D is undetermined. CDR1 is SGDLS, CDR2 YYNGEE, per germline. CDR3 length equals 18 residues. Trimming cost V 0 bases and J 1 base, with 20 bases left between them. The CDR3 region has the DNA TGTGCCAGCAGCGTAGATTCAGATACGCCAGCCCTTTCCTACGAGCAGTACGTC. Translated: CASSVDSDTPALSYEQYV.

Note on this clonotype: At one end the junction does not follow the germline gene, possibly because of a read error. The chain carries TRBV7-2 and TRBJ2-3, with D perhaps matching TRBD2 (6 bases). The CDR3 sequence is 14 residues long. Germline V gene sequence: CDR1 SGHTA, CDR2 FQGNSA. DNA of the CDR3: TGTGCCAGCAGCTTACTAGAGGGCGGGGAGCTGTTTTTTTTT. Translated: CASSLLEGGELFFF.

Worth noting for this clonotype: One base away lies a much larger clone, so this may be a sequencing read error. The V gene is TRBV5-6, the J gene TRBJ1-1, with a tentative D call TRBD1 (5 bases). The CDR3 loop spans 15 amino acids. From germline, CDR1 is SGHDT and CDR2 YYEEEE. As DNA, the CDR3 is TGTGCCGGCAGCTTGGGGCTGGCAGGGAACACTGAAGCTTTCTTT. It is translated as CAGSLGLAGNTEAFF.

Remarks on this clonotype: The junction and the germline gene differ at one end; a read error may be behind it. The V call is TRBV11-3, the J call TRBJ2-3, with D hard to call. Per the germline V gene, CDR1 is SGHNT and CDR2 is YENEEA. The CDR3 spans 12 residues. CDR3 DNA: TGTGCCAGCAGCGTAGGGCCAGAAGGGCAGTCTTTT. It specifies CASSVGPEGQSF.

In regard to this clonotype: A much larger clone differs by one base, so this may be a read error. This sequence joins TRBV5-4 and TRBJ2-6; D is undetermined. Germline CDR1 is SGHNT and CDR2 is YYREEE (reference sequence). Trimming stripped 2 bases from V and 0 bases from J, with 12 bases between. The CDR3 is 17 residues long. CDR3 DNA sequence: TGTGCCAGCAGCTTTACTAACGTCCCCTCTGGGGCCAACGTCCTGACTTTC. Its protein is CASSFTNVPSGANVLTF.

About this clonotype itself: The final CDR3 position lacks the conserved phenylalanine or tryptophan, pointing to a likely read error. No DNA is shown, since the ends of the CDR3 on it are uncertain; the CDR3 is the one TCRdb lists. The chain employs TRBV2 and TRBJ2-1; the tabulated D call, TRBD1, remains unverified against the DNA. The germline V gene has CDR1 SNHLY and CDR2 FYNNEI. Termini included, the CDR3 measures 16 amino acids. This chain's CDR3 is CASSHGGIHEQVDQPG.